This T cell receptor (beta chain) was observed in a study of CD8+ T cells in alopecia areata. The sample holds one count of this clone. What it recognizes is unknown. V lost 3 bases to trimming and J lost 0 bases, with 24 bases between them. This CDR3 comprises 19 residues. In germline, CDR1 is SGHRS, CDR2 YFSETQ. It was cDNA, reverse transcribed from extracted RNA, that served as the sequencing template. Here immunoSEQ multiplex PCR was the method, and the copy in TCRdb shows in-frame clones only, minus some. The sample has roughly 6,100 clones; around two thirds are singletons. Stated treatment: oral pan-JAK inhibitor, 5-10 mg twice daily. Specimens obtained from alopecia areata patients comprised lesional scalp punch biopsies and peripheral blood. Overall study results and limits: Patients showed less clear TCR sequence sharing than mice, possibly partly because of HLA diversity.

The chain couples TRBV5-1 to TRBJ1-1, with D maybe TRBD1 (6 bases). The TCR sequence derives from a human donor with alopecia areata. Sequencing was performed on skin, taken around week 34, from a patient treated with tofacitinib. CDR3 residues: CASSSYREPKFPMNTEAFF. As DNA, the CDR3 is TGCGCCAGCAGCTCTTACAGGGAACCCAAGTTTCCCATGAACACTGAAGCTTTCTTT. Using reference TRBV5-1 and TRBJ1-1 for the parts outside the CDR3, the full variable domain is KAGVTQTPRYLIKTRGQQVTLSCSPISGHRSVSWYQQTPGQGLQFLFEYFSETQRNKGNFPGRFSGRQFSNSRSEMNVSTLELGDSALYLCASSSYREPKFPMNTEAFFGQGTRLTVV.